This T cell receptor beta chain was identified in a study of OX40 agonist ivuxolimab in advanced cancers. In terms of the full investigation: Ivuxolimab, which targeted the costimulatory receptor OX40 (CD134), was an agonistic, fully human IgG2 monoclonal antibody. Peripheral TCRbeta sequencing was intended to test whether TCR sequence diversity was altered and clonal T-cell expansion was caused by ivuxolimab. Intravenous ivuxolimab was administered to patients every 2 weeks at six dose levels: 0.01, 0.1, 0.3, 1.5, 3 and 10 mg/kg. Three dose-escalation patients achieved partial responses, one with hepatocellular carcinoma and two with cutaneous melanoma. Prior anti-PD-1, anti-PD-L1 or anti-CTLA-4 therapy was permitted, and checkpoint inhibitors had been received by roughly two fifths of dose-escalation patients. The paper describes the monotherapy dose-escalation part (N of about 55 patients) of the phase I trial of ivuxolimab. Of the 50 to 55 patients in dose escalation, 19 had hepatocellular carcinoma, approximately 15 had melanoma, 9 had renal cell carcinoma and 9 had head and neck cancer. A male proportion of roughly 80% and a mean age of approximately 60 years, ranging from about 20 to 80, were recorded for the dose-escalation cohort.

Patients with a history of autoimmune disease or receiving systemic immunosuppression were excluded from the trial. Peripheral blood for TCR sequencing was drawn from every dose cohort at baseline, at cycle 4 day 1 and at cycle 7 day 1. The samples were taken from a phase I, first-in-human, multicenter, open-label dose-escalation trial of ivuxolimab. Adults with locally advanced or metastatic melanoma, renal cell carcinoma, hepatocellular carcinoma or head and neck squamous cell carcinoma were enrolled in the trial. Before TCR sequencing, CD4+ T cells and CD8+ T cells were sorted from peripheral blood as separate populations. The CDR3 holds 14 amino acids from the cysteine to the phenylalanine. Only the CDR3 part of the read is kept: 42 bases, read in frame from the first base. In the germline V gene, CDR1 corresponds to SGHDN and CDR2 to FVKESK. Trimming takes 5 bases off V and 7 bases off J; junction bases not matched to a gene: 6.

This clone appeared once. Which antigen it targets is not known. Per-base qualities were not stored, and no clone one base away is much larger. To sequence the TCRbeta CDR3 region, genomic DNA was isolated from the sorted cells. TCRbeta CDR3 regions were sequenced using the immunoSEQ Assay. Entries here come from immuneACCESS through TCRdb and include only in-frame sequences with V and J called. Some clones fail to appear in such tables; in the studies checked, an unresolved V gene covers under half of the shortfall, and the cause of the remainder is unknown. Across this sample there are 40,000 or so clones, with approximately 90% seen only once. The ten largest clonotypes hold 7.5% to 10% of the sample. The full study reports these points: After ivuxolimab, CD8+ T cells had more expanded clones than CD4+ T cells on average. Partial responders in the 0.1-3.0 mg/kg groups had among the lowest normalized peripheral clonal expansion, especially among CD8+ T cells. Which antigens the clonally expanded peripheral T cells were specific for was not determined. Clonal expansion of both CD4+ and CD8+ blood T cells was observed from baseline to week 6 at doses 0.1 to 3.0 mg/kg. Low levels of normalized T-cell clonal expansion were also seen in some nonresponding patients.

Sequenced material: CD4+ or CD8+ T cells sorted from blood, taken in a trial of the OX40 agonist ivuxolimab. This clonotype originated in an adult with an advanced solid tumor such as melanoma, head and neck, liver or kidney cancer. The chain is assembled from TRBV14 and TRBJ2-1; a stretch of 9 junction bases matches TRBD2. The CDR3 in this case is CASSWAGGGNEQFF. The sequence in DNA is TGTGCCAGCAGCTGGGCGGGAGGGGGAAATGAGCAGTTCTTC.